The 12 T cell receptor beta chains given below trace back to one sample, sequenced in a study of glioma-infiltrating T cells. TCR alpha and beta CDR3 regions were amplified from RNA using iRepertoire nested multiplex PCR. TCRdb passed the multiplex PCR reads through MiXCR, listing each CDR3 protein once. The repertoire holds under 200,000 distinct CDR3 sequences, 25% to 35% seen once, with around 20% in the top ten. Sequencing was performed on glioma tissue, nonneoplastic brain tissue, or PBMCs (not recorded which). The receptors stem from a human donor with low-grade glioma or glioblastoma, undergoing nonglioma brain surgery, or in good health (not recorded which).

This clonotype occurred many times. The CDR3 protein is CASSPHTTSGSDNEQFF. The CDR3 DNA reads TGTGCCAGTAGTCCCCACACGACTAGCGGGAGCGACAATGAGCAGTTCTTC. The chain has TRBV19 and TRBJ2-1; the match to TRBD2 covers 12 bases. Germline V lookup: CDR1 LNHDA, CDR2 SQIVND (reference sequence). The CDR3 loop spans 17 amino acids. V trimming: 5 bases; J trimming: 5 bases; junction bases outside the gene matches: 10.

Concerning this clonotype: This may be a read error: a much more frequent sequence differs by one nucleotide. The chain couples TRBV4-1 to TRBJ2-7, with 7 nucleotides matching TRBD1. Germline V CDR1 and CDR2: MGHRA, YSYEKL. The CDR3 spans 15 residues. In DNA, the CDR3 is TGCGCCAACAGCCCGGACAGGTTCGGCTCCTACGAGCAGTACTTC. It codes for CANSPDRFGSYEQYF.

The rearrangement links TRBV12-3 or TRBV12-4 to TRBJ1-5; no clear D. This CDR3 is built from 14 residues. V lost 5 bases to trimming and J lost 2 bases, with 10 bases between them. CDR3 residues: CASSAREGNQPQHF. In DNA, the CDR3 is TGTGCCAGCAGTGCTCGGGAGGGCAATCAGCCCCAGCATTTT.

As regards this clonotype: This clone may be a read error of a much larger clone one base away. The chain uses TRBV29-1 and TRBJ2-3, with unresolved D. V lost 8 bases to trimming and J lost 2 bases, with 8 bases between them. This CDR3 is built from 11 residues. Germline CDR1 SQVTM, CDR2 ANQGSEA. The CDR3 sequence is CSMGATDTQYF. Written as DNA, the CDR3 is TGCAGCATGGGTGCCACAGATACGCAGTATTTT.

The chain joins TRBV7-9 to TRBJ2-2, with D possibly TRBD1 on 6 matching bases. Germline V gene data show CDR1 as SEHNR and CDR2 as FQNEAQ (reference sequence). This CDR3 contains 12 residues. Trimming stripped 10 bases from V and 5 bases from J, with 11 bases between. CDR3 coding DNA: TGTGCCACCAAGCAGGGGACCGGGGAGCTGTTTTTT. Protein sequence: CATKQGTGELFF.

With respect to this clonotype: Just one base apart from a much larger clone, this may be a read error. J is TRBJ2-7 and V is TRBV10-3, with 7 positions matching TRBD2. Germline V gene sequence: CDR1 ENHRY, CDR2 SYGVKD. V lost 10 bases, J lost 2 bases, and 14 bases stayed unmatched. The CDR3 spans 15 residues. CDR3 loop: CATSLTSGMTYEQYF. The CDR3 nucleotides are TGTGCCACCTCTTTAACCAGCGGGATGACCTACGAGCAGTACTTC.

The sample holds many counts of this clonotype. The J gene is TRBJ1-5, the V gene TRBV27, with D perhaps TRBD1 (6 bases). Between the trimmed V and J ends, which lost 5 bases and 3 bases, there was a span of 11 bases. This CDR3 comprises 14 residues. Germline-derived CDR1 and CDR2 are MNHEY and SMNVEV (reference sequence). CDR3 region: CASSVQGSNQPQHF. CDR3 nucleotides: TGTGCCAGCAGTGTCCAGGGGTCCAATCAGCCCCAGCATTTT.

This clonotype was counted ten times or more. The chain recombines TRBV19 with TRBJ1-5; 7 bases align to TRBD1. J lost 5 bases, V lost 6 bases, and 7 bases had no gene match. Germline CDR1 reads LNHDA; CDR2 reads SQIVND (reference sequence). The CDR3 totals 14 residues. The CDR3 sequence is CASRAGGMDQPQHF. For the CDR3, the DNA is TGTGCCAGTAGAGCAGGGGGAATGGATCAGCCCCAGCATTTT.

Worth noting for this clonotype: This may come from a read error, since a much larger clone is one base off. The CDR3: CASRQGGFGWGQETQYF. In DNA form, the CDR3 reads TGCGCCAGCAGACAAGGAGGATTTGGCTGGGGGCAAGAGACCCAGTACTTC. The rearrangement joins TRBV4-3 to TRBJ2-5; D may correspond to TRBD1 or TRBD2 (5 bases each). The CDR3 has 17 amino acids. Germline assignment: CDR1 LGHNA and CDR2 YSLEER.

Comment on this clonotype: A much larger clonotype is one base distant, so this may be a read error. The genes are TRBV28 and TRBJ1-4; D possibly corresponds to TRBD1 (5 bases). The CDR3 length is 16 residues. Germline CDR1 reads MDHEN; CDR2 reads SYDVKM. The CDR3 sequence is CASSPTAPTTNEKLSF. The CDR3 nucleotides read TGTGCCAGCAGTCCGACAGCCCCCACAACTAATGAAAAACTGTCTTTT.

The V and J genes are TRBV10-3 and TRBJ1-5; possible D gene TRBD1, 5 bases. The CDR3 covers 14 residues. The ends were cut back, 0 bases at V and 12 bases at J, with 15 bases in the middle. Germline CDR1 ENHRY, CDR2 SYGVKD. CDR3: CAISESGSGQGQHF. The CDR3 nucleotides read TGTGCCATCAGTGAGTCGGGATCGGGGCAAGGCCAGCATTTT.

This clonotype occurred many times. This chain uses TRBV5-6 with TRBJ1-1; TRBD1 might be the D (6 bases). The CDR3 contains 12 residues. Germline V gene sequence: CDR1 SGHDT, CDR2 YYEEEE. Trimming stripped 0 bases from V and 7 bases from J, with 7 bases between. For the CDR3, the DNA is TGTGCCAGCAGCTTGGTCAGGGGTGAAGCTTTCTTT. Its protein is CASSLVRGEAFF.